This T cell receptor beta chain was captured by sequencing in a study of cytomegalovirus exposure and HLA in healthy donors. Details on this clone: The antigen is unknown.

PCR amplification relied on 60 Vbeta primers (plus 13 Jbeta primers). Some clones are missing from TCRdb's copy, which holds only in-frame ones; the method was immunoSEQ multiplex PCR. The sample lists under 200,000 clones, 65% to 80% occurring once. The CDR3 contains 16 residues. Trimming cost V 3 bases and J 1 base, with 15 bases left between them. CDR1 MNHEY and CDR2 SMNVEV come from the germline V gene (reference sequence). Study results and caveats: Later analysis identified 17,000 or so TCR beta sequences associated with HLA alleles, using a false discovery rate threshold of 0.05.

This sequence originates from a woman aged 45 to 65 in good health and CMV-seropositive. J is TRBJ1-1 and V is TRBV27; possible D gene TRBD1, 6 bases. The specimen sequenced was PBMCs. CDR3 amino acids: CASSFTGLYRNTEAFF. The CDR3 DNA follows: TGTGCCAGCAGTTTCACAGGGCTTTACAGGAACACTGAAGCTTTCTTT.